The present TCR beta chain was sequenced within a study of blood T cell repertoires in COVID-19 (dated by TCRdb to the early 2020s). Regarding the study in general: The collaborator samples originated in the United States, Italy and Spain and spanned the acute and convalescent phases of COVID-19. The prospective study material was composed of cDNA or gDNA derived from T cells, B-cell-depleted T cells, or PBMCs. Subjects who had been exposed to COVID-19, were actively infected with it, or had recovered from it provided the deeply sampled blood TCRbeta repertoires that made up the dataset. A freely available public database, intended as a resource for researchers studying the immune response to SARS-CoV-2, is where the repertoires were released. The samples were drawn from the first 160 participants of the ongoing ImmuneRACE study and from under 1,500 subjects provided by 6 global collaborators. A de-identified subject ID, COVID-19 status, age in years and sex were almost always included in the sample metadata. Where HLA class I and class II types were available, the types were taken from metadata supplied by the sample provider, not from assay-based typing.

Whole blood was collected in K2EDTA tubes by collaborating institutions according to the institutions' own protocols. For TCRbeta analysis, collaborators shipped samples as frozen whole blood, isolated PBMCs, or DNA extracted from either of those sample types. From V the trimming removes 1 base and from J it removes 8 bases, while the gene matches leave 6 bases of the junction unaccounted for. The germline V gene encodes CDR1 LGHDT and CDR2 YNNKEL (reference sequence). The CDR3, cysteine through phenylalanine, is 15 amino acids long. Solely the CDR3 DNA is kept, with 45 bases framed from the first base. The immunoSEQ Assay, a bias-controlled multiplex PCR, was used to amplify TCRbeta CDR3 regions from genomic DNA. Per the source publication's procedure: The number of nucleated cells in each sample was estimated from the amplification of reference gene primers within the assay. To quantify the absolute abundance of each unique TCRbeta CDR3 rearrangement, sequence reads were collapsed and filtered. For each sample, productive Simpson clonality was calculated as the square root of Simpson's diversity index over productive rearrangements. The clones in this table, taken by TCRdb from immuneACCESS, are in-frame only. Not every clone is retained; where verified, under half of the shortfall comes from an unresolved V gene, and the cause of the rest is unknown. The V and J calls and clone size were taken over from that table, and D and trimming were inferred from the DNA. A total of around 170,000 clones appear in this sample, roughly 70% of them only once. About 3% of the sample lies in the top ten.

On this clone: It has no known antigen specificity. One base away there is no much larger clone; base qualities are not given.

Summary of the overall study and its limitations: The quantity of clinical and demographic metadata differed by source and by participant and was supplied without curation.

The sequenced sample was peripheral blood. The chain couples TRBV3-1 (or the pseudogene TRBV3-2) to TRBJ2-1, and TRBD1 matches 9 of the central bases. This sequence originates from a woman of 80 years or more with acute or convalescent COVID-19. CDR3 protein: CASSQGDREYHEQFF. The DNA sequence follows: TGTGCCAGCAGCCAAGGGGACAGGGAGTACCATGAGCAGTTCTTC.